The T cell receptor beta chain under discussion was sequenced for a study of T cells expressing NK-cell markers. Whole-study context: Researchers got TCR beta repertoires out of sorted CD3+CD56+NKG2C+, CD3+CD56+NKG2C- and CD3+CD56-NKG2C+ T cells. Overall study findings and caveats: Each of a handful of donors carried dominant NKG2C+ clonotypes accounting for about 1.0-7.0% of CD8+ T cells.

Concerning this clonotype: Its antigen is as yet unknown.

The CDR3 length is 15 residues. TCRdb reprocessed the 5' RACE reads and reports one entry per CDR3 protein, with no DNA. This sample's clone table lists over 250,000 distinct CDR3 sequences. V is TRBV12-3 or TRBV12-4 and J is TRBJ2-1; the D call from TCRdb, TRBD1, cannot be confirmed without DNA. This TCR was sampled from a woman aged 18-69 years in good health. Sequencing was done on a sample of blood T cells: a sorted CD56 or NKG2C T cell subset, CD4+ or CD8+ T cells, or bulk PBMC T cells (not recorded which). The CDR3 spells CASSFSGARRNEQFF.